This TCR beta chain comes out of a study of chemoradiotherapy in HPV16-positive cancers (dated by TCRdb to about 2022). General notes on the study: Functional T-cell assays on cells from two HPV16-positive patients defined candidate HPV-specific T-cell clones and common TCR motifs. The study set out to ask whether T-cell immunity against the HPV oncoproteins E6 and E7 changes over the course of chemoradiotherapy and whether that immunity affects survival. The candidate HPV-specific TCRs and motifs were then tracked in TCR repertoires from 86 patients with HPV-related cancers.

Regarding this clone: Its antigen remains undetermined. No base qualities exist here, and no much larger clone lies one base off it.

Library method: the immunoSEQ multiplex PCR assay. The source is immuneACCESS, and TCRdb retained only in-frame sequences with V and J called. Part of the clones is not carried over; for the studies checked, unresolved V genes explain less than half of this, and the remainder is unexplained. This sample is represented by around 5,000 clones; approximately 90% of them were singletons. The top ten clonotypes cover around 2.4% of the sample. Repertoires were sampled multiple times during chemoradiotherapy, which allowed clonal expansion in the tumor microenvironment to be followed. What the study reported, not specific to this receptor: Expansion of candidate HPV-specific clones and E7-related TCR motifs was observed in the tumor microenvironment during treatment, whereas no such expansion was observed for non-HPV-specific T cells. Only two HPV16-positive patients were used to derive the functional definition of HPV-specific T cells, and the survival association was reported for HPV16-positive patients. Improved recurrence-free survival in HPV16-positive patients was associated with expansion of HPV-responsive T cells during chemoradiotherapy.

The CDR3 measures 15 amino acids from cysteine to phenylalanine. Only the CDR3 region is kept as DNA, spanning 45 bases read in frame from base 1. CDR1 and CDR2, looked up from the germline V gene (reference sequence), are GTSNPN and SVGIG. V and J are truncated by 3 bases and 2 bases respectively, leaving an intervening sequence of 14 bases. The source was tumor tissue, collected from a patient who underwent chemoradiotherapy. This clonotype originated in a human donor with HPV-associated anogenital cancer. Recombination joined TRBV30 with TRBJ1-5; TRBD1 is a weak D gene call, 5 bases matching. The CDR3 protein sequence reads: CAWRPPRGGNQPQHF. The DNA sequence follows: TGTGCCTGGAGGCCTCCGAGAGGGGGCAATCAGCCCCAGCATTTT.